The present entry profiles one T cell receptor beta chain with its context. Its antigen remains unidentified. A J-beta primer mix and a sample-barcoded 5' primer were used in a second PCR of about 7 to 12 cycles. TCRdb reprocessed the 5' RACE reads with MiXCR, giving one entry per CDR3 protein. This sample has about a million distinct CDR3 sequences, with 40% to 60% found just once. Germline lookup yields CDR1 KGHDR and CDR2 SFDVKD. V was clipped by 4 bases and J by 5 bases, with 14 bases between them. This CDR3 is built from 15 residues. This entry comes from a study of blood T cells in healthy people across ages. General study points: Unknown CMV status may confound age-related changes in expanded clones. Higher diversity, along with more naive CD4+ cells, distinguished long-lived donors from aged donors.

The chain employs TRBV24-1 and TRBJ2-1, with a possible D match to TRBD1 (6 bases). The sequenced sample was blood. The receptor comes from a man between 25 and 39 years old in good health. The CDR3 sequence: CATSDPGVGDNEQFF. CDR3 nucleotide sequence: TGTGCCACCAGTGACCCAGGGGTCGGAGACAATGAGCAGTTCTTC.